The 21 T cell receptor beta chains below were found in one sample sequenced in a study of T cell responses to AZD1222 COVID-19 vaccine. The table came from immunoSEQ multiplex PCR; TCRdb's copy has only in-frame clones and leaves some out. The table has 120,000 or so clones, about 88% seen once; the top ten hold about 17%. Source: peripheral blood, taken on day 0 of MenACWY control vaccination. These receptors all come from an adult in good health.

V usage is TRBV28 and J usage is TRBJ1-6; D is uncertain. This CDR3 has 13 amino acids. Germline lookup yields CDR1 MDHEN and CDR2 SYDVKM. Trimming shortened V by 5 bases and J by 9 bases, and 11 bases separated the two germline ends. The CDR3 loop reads CASSLTLISPLHF. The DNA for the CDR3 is TGTGCCAGCAGTCTGACCCTAATTTCACCCCTCCACTTT.

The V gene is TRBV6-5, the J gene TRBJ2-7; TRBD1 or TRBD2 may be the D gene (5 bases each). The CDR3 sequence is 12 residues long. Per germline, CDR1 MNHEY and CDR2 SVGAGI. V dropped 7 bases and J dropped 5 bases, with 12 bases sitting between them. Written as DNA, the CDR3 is TGTGCCAGCAAGGAACTAGGGGACGAGCAGTACTTC. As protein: CASKELGDEQYF.

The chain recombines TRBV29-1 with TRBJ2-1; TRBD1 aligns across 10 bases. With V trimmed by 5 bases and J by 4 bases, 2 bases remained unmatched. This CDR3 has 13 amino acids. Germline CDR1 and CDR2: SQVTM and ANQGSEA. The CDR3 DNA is TGCAGCGTTTCGGACAGGGGGTACAATGAGCAGTTCTTC. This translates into CSVSDRGYNEQFF.

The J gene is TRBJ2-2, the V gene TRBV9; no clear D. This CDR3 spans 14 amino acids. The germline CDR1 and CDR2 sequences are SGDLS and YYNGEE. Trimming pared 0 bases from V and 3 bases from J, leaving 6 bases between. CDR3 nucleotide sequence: TGTGCCAGCAGCGTAGTCAGCGACACCGGGGAGCTGTTTTTT. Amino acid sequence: CASSVVSDTGELFF.

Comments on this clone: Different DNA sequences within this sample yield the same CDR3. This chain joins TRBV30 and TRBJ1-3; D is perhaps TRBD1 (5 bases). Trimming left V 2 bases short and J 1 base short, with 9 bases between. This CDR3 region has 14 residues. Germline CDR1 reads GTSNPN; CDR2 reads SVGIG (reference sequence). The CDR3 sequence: CAWSPGGSGNTIYF. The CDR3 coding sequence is TGTGCCTGGAGTCCTGGGGGTTCTGGAAACACCATATATTTT.

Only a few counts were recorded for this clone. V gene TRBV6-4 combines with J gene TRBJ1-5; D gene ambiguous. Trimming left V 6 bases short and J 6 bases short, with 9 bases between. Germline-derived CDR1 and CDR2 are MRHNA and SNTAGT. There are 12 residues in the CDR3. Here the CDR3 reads CASRVPSQPQHF. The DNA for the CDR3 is TGTGCCAGCAGGGTTCCATCTCAGCCCCAGCATTTT.

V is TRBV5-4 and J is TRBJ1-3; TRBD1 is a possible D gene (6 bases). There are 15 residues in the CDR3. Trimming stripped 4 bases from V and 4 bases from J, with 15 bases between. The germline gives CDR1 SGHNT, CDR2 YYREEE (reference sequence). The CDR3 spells CASSPAGAQGNTIYF. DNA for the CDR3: TGTGCCAGCAGCCCCGCGGGGGCGCAGGGAAACACCATATATTTT.

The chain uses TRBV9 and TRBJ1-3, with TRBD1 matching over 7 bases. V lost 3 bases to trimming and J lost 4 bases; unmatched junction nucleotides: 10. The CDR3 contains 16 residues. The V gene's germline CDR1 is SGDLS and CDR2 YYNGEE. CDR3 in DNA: TGTGCCAGCAGCGACCGACAGGGTAGTTTAGGAAACACCATATATTTT. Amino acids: CASSDRQGSLGNTIYF.

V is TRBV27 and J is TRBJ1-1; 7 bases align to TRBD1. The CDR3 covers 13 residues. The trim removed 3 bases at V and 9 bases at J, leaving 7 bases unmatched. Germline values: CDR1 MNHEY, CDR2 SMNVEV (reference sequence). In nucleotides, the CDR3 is TGTGCCAGCAGTTTCTTAGGGGGCGAAAAAGCTTTCTTT. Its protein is CASSFLGGEKAFF.

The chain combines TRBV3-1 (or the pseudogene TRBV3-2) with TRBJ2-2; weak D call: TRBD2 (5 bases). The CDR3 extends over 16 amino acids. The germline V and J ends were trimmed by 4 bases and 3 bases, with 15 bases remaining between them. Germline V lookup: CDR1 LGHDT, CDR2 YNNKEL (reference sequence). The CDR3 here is CASSPLRGSDTGELFF. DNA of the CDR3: TGTGCCAGCAGCCCCTTAAGAGGGTCGGACACCGGGGAGCTGTTTTTT.

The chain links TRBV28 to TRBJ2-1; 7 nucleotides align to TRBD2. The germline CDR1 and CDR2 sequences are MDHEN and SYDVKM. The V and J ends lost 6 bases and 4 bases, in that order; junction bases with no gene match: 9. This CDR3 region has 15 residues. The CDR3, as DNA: TGTGCCAGCAGCTATTCCCCGGGAGGATACAATGAGCAGTTCTTC. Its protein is CASSYSPGGYNEQFF.

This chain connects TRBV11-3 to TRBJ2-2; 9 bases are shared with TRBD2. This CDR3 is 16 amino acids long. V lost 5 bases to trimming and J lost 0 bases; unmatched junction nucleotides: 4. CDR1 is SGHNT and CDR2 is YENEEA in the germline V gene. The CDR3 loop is CASSPSGRTNTGELFF. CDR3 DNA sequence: TGTGCCAGCAGCCCGAGCGGGAGGACGAACACCGGGGAGCTGTTTTTT. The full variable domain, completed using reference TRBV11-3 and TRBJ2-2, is EAGVVQSPRYKIIEKKQPVAFWCNPISGHNTLYWYLQNLGQGPELLIRYENEEAVDDSQLPKDRFSAERLKGVDSTLKIQPAELGDSAVYLCASSPSGRTNTGELFFGEGSRLTVL.

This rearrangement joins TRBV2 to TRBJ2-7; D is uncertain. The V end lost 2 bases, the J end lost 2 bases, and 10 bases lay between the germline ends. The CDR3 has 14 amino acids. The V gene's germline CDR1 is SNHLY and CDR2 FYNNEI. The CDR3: CASSEFGGAYEQYF. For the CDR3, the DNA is TGTGCCAGCAGTGAATTCGGCGGAGCCTACGAGCAGTACTTC.

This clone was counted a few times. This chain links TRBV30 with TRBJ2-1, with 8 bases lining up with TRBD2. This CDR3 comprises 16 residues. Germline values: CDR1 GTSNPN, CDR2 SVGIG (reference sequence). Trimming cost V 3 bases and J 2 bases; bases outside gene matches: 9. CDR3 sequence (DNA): TGTGCCTGGAGCAACTCGGTAGCGGGACCCTACAATGAGCAGTTCTTC. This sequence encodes CAWSNSVAGPYNEQFF. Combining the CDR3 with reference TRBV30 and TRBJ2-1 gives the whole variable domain SQTIHQWPATLVQPVGSPLSLECTVEGTSNPNLYWYRQAAGRGLQLLFYSVGIGQISSEVPQNLSASRPQDRQFILSSKKLLLSDSGFYLCAWSNSVAGPYNEQFFGPGTRLTVL.

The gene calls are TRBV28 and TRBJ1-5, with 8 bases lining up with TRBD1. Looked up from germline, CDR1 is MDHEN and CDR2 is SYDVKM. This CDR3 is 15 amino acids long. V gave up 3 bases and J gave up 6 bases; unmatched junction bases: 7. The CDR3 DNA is TGTGCCAGCAGTTTGCGGACAGGGAACGGTCAGCCCCAGCATTTT. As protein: CASSLRTGNGQPQHF.

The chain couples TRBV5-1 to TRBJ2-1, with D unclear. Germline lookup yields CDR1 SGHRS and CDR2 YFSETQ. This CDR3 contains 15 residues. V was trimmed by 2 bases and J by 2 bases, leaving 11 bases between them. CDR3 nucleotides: TGCGCCAGCAGCTTAAGTGACCTAACCTACAATGAGCAGTTCTTC. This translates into CASSLSDLTYNEQFF.

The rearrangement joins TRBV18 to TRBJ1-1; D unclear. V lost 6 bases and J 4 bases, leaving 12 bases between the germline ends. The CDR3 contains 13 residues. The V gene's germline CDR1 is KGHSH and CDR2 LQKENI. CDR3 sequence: CASSLTTSTEAFF. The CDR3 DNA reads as TGTGCCAGCTCTCTTACCACATCCACTGAAGCTTTCTTT. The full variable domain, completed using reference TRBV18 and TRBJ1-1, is NAGVMQNPRHLVRRRGQEARLRCSPMKGHSHVYWYRQLPEEGLKFMVYLQKENIIDESGMPKERFSAEFPKEGPSILRIQQVVRGDSAAYFCASSLTTSTEAFFGQGTRLTVV.

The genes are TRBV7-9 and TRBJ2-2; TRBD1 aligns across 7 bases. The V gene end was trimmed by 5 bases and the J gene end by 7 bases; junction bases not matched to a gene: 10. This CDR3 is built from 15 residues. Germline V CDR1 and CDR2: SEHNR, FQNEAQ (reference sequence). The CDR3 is CASSGGQVLVGELFF. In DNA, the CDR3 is TGTGCCAGCAGCGGAGGACAGGTGTTGGTCGGGGAGCTGTTTTTT.

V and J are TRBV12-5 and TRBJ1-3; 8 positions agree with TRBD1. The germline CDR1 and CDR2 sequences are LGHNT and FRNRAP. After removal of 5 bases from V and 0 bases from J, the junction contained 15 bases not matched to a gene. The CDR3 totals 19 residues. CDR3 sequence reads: CASGPRSGGRSSSGNTIYF. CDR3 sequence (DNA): TGTGCTAGTGGTCCCCGGTCAGGGGGCCGATCCAGCTCTGGAAACACCATATATTTT.

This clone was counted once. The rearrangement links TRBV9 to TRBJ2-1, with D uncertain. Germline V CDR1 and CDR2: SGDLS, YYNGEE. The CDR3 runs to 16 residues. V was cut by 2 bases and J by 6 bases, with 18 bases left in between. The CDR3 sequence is CASSVSTVPNPNEQFF. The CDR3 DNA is TGTGCCAGCAGCGTGTCTACAGTACCCAACCCCAATGAGCAGTTCTTC.

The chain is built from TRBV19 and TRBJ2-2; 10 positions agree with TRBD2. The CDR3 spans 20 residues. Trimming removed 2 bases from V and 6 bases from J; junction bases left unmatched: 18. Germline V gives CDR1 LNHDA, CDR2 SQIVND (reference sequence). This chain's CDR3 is CASSIQASGSGFVFAGELFF. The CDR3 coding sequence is TGTGCCAGTAGTATACAGGCTAGCGGGAGTGGTTTCGTATTTGCCGGGGAGCTGTTTTTT.